This TCR beta chain was captured by sequencing in a study of chemoradiotherapy in HPV16-positive cancers. CDR1 is SEHNR, CDR2 FQNEAQ, per germline (reference sequence). Losses at the gene ends were 8 bases for V and 1 base for J; bases not matched to a gene: 2. This CDR3 comprises 12 residues. TCRdb keeps only in-frame clones here, not all; method: immunoSEQ multiplex PCR. The repertoire holds approximately 9,500 clones, with 60% to 75% as singletons. V usage is TRBV7-9 and J usage is TRBJ2-7, with 7 positions matching TRBD1. Source: tumor tissue, taken from a patient who underwent chemoradiotherapy. This clonotype was sampled from a human donor with HPV-associated anogenital cancer. Here the CDR3 reads CASGQDSYEQYF. The CDR3 region has the DNA TGTGCCAGCGGACAGGATTCCTACGAGCAGTACTTC. The full variable domain, in which reference TRBV7-9 and TRBJ2-7 provide the parts outside the CDR3, is DTGVSQNPRHKITKRGQNVTFRCDPISEHNRLYWYRQTLGQGPEFLTYFQNEAQLEKSRLLSDRFSAERPKGSFSTLEIQRTEQGDSAMYLCASGQDSYEQYFGPGTRLTVT.